Below, 17 T cell receptor beta chains from the same sample are listed, as sequenced in a study of T-cell reconstitution after alpha-beta-depleted transplantation in children. During its preparation, the TCRbeta library received unique molecular identifiers. TCRdb itself ran the PCR reads through MiXCR, one entry per CDR3 protein. There are 490,000 or so distinct CDR3 sequences in the sample; approximately 13% occur only once, and around 5.8% lies in the top ten. This specimen was PBMCs from the stem cell graft donor, taken from the stem cell graft. The receptors shown here come from a human donor who donated a stem cell graft to a child with combined immunodeficiency.

In this sample, this clonotype turned up a few times. The rearrangement uses TRBV20-1 and TRBJ2-1; 8 bases map to TRBD2. With V trimmed by 4 bases and J by 0 bases, 11 bases remained unmatched. The CDR3 has 17 residues. Per the germline V gene, CDR1 is DFQATT and CDR2 is SNEGSKA (reference sequence). The CDR3 coding sequence is TGCAGTGCTACCAGCCCGACTAGCGCTAGCTCCTACAATGAGCAGTTCTTC. It encodes CSATSPTSASSYNEQFF.

This clonotype was found many times. In DNA, the CDR3 is TGTGCCAGCAGCCAAGGTTCGGGACAGGGGTTAACTGAAGCTTTCTTT. Translated, it gives CASSQGSGQGLTEAFF. V usage is TRBV14 and J usage is TRBJ1-1; 10 positions agree with TRBD1. Germline values: CDR1 SGHDN, CDR2 FVKESK. The J segment lost 5 bases and the V segment lost 1 base, leaving 7 bases of the junction unmatched. The CDR3 totals 16 residues.

The gene calls are TRBV20-1 and TRBJ2-3; possibly TRBD2 for D (6 bases). The germline V gene encodes CDR1 DFQATT and CDR2 SNEGSKA (reference sequence). The CDR3 covers 12 residues. CDR3 loop: CTLGGSTDTQYF. As DNA, the CDR3 is TGCACCCTGGGGGGAAGCACAGATACGCAGTATTTT.

V is TRBV12-3 or TRBV12-4 and J is TRBJ2-3; 7 nucleotides line up with TRBD2. CDR3 size: 15 residues. V lost 5 bases, J lost 4 bases, and 9 bases stayed unmatched. CDR3: CASSPPGLLSDTQYF. Here the CDR3 DNA reads TGTGCCAGCAGTCCCCCGGGACTACTATCAGATACGCAGTATTTT.

This clonotype was found many times. The chain carries TRBV12-3 or TRBV12-4 and TRBJ2-7, with D possibly being TRBD1 or TRBD2 (5 bases each). This CDR3 is 15 amino acids long. Trimming pared 6 bases from V and 3 bases from J, leaving 18 bases between. The CDR3 bases are TGTGCCAGCAGCTCAAGGGACGGGTCGTTCTACGAGCAGTACTTC. Translation gives CASSSRDGSFYEQYF.

This clonotype has just a few counts. One end of the junction fails to match germline, which may point to a read error. The genes are TRBV20-1 and TRBJ2-2; perhaps D is TRBD1 or TRBD2 (5 bases each). The CDR3 extends over 20 amino acids. From germline, CDR1 is DFQATT and CDR2 SNEGSKA (reference sequence). The CDR3 reads CCARDPFSLGPRGDTGELFF. The CDR3 DNA sequence: TGCTGTGCTAGAGATCCCTTTTCCCTCGGGCCGAGAGGGGACACCGGGGAGCTGTTTTTT.

This clonotype was observed a few times. The chain has TRBV11-1 and TRBJ1-1; weak D call: TRBD1 (5 bases). The V end lost 8 bases, the J end lost 4 bases, and 23 bases lay between the germline ends. Germline-derived CDR1 and CDR2 are SGHAT and FQDESV (reference sequence). The CDR3 spans 16 residues. CDR3 bases: TGTGCCAGCCGACCCCGGGACGCCCTCCGTCCCACTGAAGCTTTCTTT. Translation gives CASRPRDALRPTEAFF.

The table lists this clonotype with a few counts. This sequence joins TRBV6-1 and TRBJ2-5; TRBD1 agrees at 10 bases. Germline CDR1 is MNHNS and CDR2 is SASEGT. The CDR3 has 16 residues. V was pared by 2 bases and J by 4 bases, with 7 bases of the junction left unmatched. CDR3 in amino acids: CASSELGTGVRETQYF. The CDR3 DNA is TGTGCCAGCAGTGAATTAGGGACAGGGGTTCGAGAGACCCAGTACTTC.

V is TRBV7-2 and J is TRBJ2-1; D might be TRBD1 (5 bases). Germline lookup yields CDR1 SGHTA and CDR2 FQGNSA. This CDR3 region has 15 residues. V was trimmed by 0 bases and J by 7 bases, leaving 13 bases between them. CDR3 residues: CASSLAPAGLNEQFF. The CDR3 nucleotides read TGTGCCAGCAGCTTAGCGCCCGCAGGGTTGAATGAGCAGTTCTTC.

This clonotype was counted between two and nine times. The rearrangement joins TRBV25-1 to TRBJ2-7; D might be TRBD1 (5 bases). V was pared by 3 bases and J by 4 bases, with 10 bases between. Germline-derived CDR1 and CDR2 are MGHDK and SYGVNS. CDR3 size: 13 residues. In DNA, the CDR3 is TGTGCCAGCAGTGAGGCAGGGTTGTACGAGCAGTACTTC. Translated, it gives CASSEAGLYEQYF.

This clonotype has a count of ten or more. The rearrangement links TRBV29-1 to TRBJ2-7; the D is unclear. Per germline, CDR1 SQVTM and CDR2 ANQGSEA. This CDR3 contains 13 residues. The ends were cut back, 6 bases at V and 0 bases at J, with 12 bases in the middle. The DNA for the CDR3 is TGCAGCGTCCTTGACGGTTTCTCCTACGAGCAGTACTTC. This gives the protein CSVLDGFSYEQYF.

The chain is built from TRBV7-2 and TRBJ2-2; D ambiguous. The CDR3 loop spans 15 amino acids. Between the trimmed V and J ends, which lost 2 bases and 3 bases, there was a span of 10 bases. CDR1 is SGHTA, CDR2 FQGNSA, per germline. CDR3 in amino acids: CASSLRVGDTGELFF. CDR3 bases: TGTGCCAGCAGCTTAAGGGTCGGTGACACCGGGGAGCTGTTTTTT.

The V gene is TRBV7-9, the J gene TRBJ2-1; D is unresolved. V gave up 7 bases and J gave up 6 bases, with 16 bases separating them. The CDR3 runs to 14 residues. Germline assignment: CDR1 SEHNR and CDR2 FQNEAQ (reference sequence). In DNA form, the CDR3 reads TGTGCCAGCACCCCGACCATTCCGGGCAATGAGCAGTTCTTC. Amino acid sequence: CASTPTIPGNEQFF.

This clonotype showed up many times. The V call is TRBV10-3, the J call TRBJ2-5; either TRBD1 or TRBD2 may fit D (5 bases each). The germline gives CDR1 ENHRY, CDR2 SYGVKD. V was trimmed by 6 bases and J by 2 bases, leaving 10 bases between them. This CDR3 region has 13 residues. CDR3 amino acids: CAISRDRQETQYF. For the CDR3, the DNA is TGTGCCATCAGCAGGGACCGACAAGAGACCCAGTACTTC.

This clonotype was detected only a few times. The chain employs TRBV7-9 and TRBJ2-7; D not resolved. The CDR3 loop spans 12 amino acids. The germline gives CDR1 SEHNR, CDR2 FQNEAQ (reference sequence). Deletions cut 4 bases from V and 7 bases from J, with 11 bases between. This CDR3 reads CASSSQIGEQYF. For the CDR3, the DNA is TGTGCCAGCAGCTCCCAAATAGGAGAGCAGTACTTC.

This clonotype has only a few counts. V and J are TRBV7-2 and TRBJ2-7; 13 nucleotides align to TRBD2. CDR1 SGHTA and CDR2 FQGNSA come from the germline V gene. J lost 4 bases, V lost 5 bases, and 8 bases had no gene match. The CDR3 sequence is 16 residues long. The CDR3 protein is CASSPWTSGGIYEQYF. Here the CDR3 DNA reads TGTGCCAGCAGCCCGTGGACTAGCGGGGGCATATACGAGCAGTACTTC.

At least ten counts were recorded for this clonotype. The genes are TRBV12-3 or TRBV12-4 and TRBJ2-7; D possibly corresponds to TRBD1 (6 bases). The CDR3 is 13 residues long. The germline V and J ends were trimmed by 5 bases and 5 bases, with 13 bases remaining between them. CDR3 bases: TGTGCCAGCAGTCAAGACAGGAACAACGAGCAGTACTTC. It is translated as CASSQDRNNEQYF.